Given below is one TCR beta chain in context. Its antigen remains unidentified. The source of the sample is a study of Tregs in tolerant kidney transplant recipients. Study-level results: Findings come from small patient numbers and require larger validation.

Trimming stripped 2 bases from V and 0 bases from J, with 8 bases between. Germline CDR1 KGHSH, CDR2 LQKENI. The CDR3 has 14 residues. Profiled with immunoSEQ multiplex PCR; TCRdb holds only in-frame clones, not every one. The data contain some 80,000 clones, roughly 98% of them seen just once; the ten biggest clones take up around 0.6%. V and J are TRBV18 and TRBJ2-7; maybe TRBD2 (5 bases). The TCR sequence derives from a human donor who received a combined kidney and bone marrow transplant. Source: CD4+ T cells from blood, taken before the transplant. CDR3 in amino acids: CASSPRRYSYEQYF. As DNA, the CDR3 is TGTGCCAGCTCACCAAGGAGGTACTCCTACGAGCAGTACTTC. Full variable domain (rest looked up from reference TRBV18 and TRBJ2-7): NAGVMQNPRHLVRRRGQEARLRCSPMKGHSHVYWYRQLPEEGLKFMVYLQKENIIDESGMPKERFSAEFPKEGPSILRIQQVVRGDSAAYFCASSPRRYSYEQYFGPGTRLTVT.